The 23 T cell receptor beta chains below were found in one sample sequenced in a study of identical twins. In TCRdb, the 5' RACE reads were re-called with MiXCR into one record per CDR3 protein. The table shows around 100,000 distinct CDR3 sequences, with about 6.1% occurring only once. The specimen sequenced was memory T cells sorted from blood. The receptors derive from a woman aged 45-65 years in good health.

This clonotype has ten or more counts. V is TRBV5-1 and J is TRBJ1-1; D may be TRBD1 (5 bases). V lost 7 bases and J lost 5, with 18 bases in between. CDR1 and CDR2 (germline): SGHRS, YFSETQ. The CDR3 sequence is 14 residues long. The CDR3 DNA sequence: TGCGCCAGCTTTCTACCGGGGGGTGAGACTGAAGCTTTCTTT. Translation: CASFLPGGETEAFF. The whole variable domain, filled in from reference TRBV5-1 and TRBJ1-1, reads KAGVTQTPRYLIKTRGQQVTLSCSPISGHRSVSWYQQTPGQGLQFLFEYFSETQRNKGNFPGRFSGRQFSNSRSEMNVSTLELGDSALYLCASFLPGGETEAFFGQGTRLTVV.

This chain uses TRBV2 with TRBJ1-1, with 9 bases fitting TRBD1. CDR1 and CDR2 (germline): SNHLY, FYNNEI. The J segment lost 2 bases and the V segment lost 11 bases, leaving 9 bases of the junction unmatched. This CDR3 spans 14 amino acids. The CDR3 nucleotides are TGTGCCGGATGGTCGGGACAGGGAAACACTGAAGCTTTCTTT. Protein sequence: CAGWSGQGNTEAFF. The complete variable domain, with remaining parts taken from reference TRBV2 and TRBJ1-1, reads EPEVTQTPSHQVTQMGQEVILRCVPISNHLYFYWYRQILGQKVEFLVSFYNNEISEKSEIFDDQFSVERPDGSNFTLKIRSTKLEDSAMYFCAGWSGQGNTEAFFGQGTRLTVV.

This clonotype appeared many times. The rearrangement joins TRBV5-1 to TRBJ2-3; TRBD2 might be the D (6 bases). CDR1 and CDR2 (germline): SGHRS, YFSETQ. The CDR3 spans 16 residues. V gave up 4 bases and J gave up 2 bases, with 17 bases separating them. CDR3 bases: TGCGCCAGCAGCGGGGGAGGAGCCGCAAACACAGATACGCAGTATTTT. Translating gives CASSGGGAANTDTQYF.

This clonotype has a count of ten or more. J is TRBJ2-2 and V is TRBV20-1; 11 positions match TRBD2. Losses at the gene ends were 6 bases for V and 8 bases for J; bases not matched to a gene: 14. This CDR3 comprises 16 residues. Germline-derived CDR1 and CDR2 are DFQATT and SNEGSKA (reference sequence). CDR3 sequence: CSATGTSGLESGELFF. DNA for the CDR3: TGCAGTGCGACCGGGACTAGCGGCCTAGAGTCGGGGGAGCTGTTTTTT.

Many counts were recorded for this clonotype. CDR3 residues: CASSWGADNRQYV. For the CDR3, the DNA is TGTGCCAGCAGCTGGGGGGCAGACAACCGGCAGTACGTC. V is TRBV11-3 and J is TRBJ2-7; tentatively, D is TRBD1 or TRBD2 (6 bases each). CDR3 size: 13 residues. V lost 4 bases and J lost 9, with 16 bases in between. Germline CDR1 and CDR2: SGHNT and YENEEA.

This clonotype showed up many times. The chain links TRBV11-3 to TRBJ2-7, with D maybe TRBD1 (6 bases). This CDR3 has 16 amino acids. Trimming stripped 5 bases from V and 6 bases from J, with 23 bases between. From germline, CDR1 is SGHNT and CDR2 YENEEA. CDR3 region: CASSPRPGTKSTEQYF. The CDR3 region has the DNA TGTGCCAGCAGCCCCCGCCCCGGGACAAAGTCCACCGAGCAGTACTTC.

This clonotype was found many times. J is TRBJ2-2 and V is TRBV5-1; no clear D. V was pared by 5 bases and J by 7 bases, with 15 bases between. CDR3 length equals 14 residues. Germline V gene data show CDR1 as SGHRS and CDR2 as YFSETQ. This CDR3 is CASSSNPMIGELFF. CDR3 nucleotide sequence: TGCGCCAGCAGTTCCAACCCCATGATCGGGGAGCTGTTTTTT.

This clonotype came up many times. The rearrangement joins TRBV18 to TRBJ2-4; tentatively, D is TRBD1 (6 bases). CDR3 length: 19 residues. V lost 0 bases and J 0 bases, leaving 18 bases between the germline ends. Germline loops: CDR1 KGHSH, CDR2 LQKENI. The CDR3 sequence: CASSPPRELGQLAKNIQYF. The CDR3 nucleotides are TGTGCCAGCTCACCACCGCGAGAATTAGGACAGCTAGCCAAAAACATTCAGTACTTC. Based on the CDR3 plus reference TRBV18 and TRBJ2-4, the full variable domain is NAGVMQNPRHLVRRRGQEARLRCSPMKGHSHVYWYRQLPEEGLKFMVYLQKENIIDESGMPKERFSAEFPKEGPSILRIQQVVRGDSAAYFCASSPPRELGQLAKNIQYFGAGTRLSVL.

This clonotype was detected a few times. The rearrangement links TRBV6-2 or TRBV6-3 to TRBJ2-6, with 9 bases aligning to TRBD1. This CDR3 region has 17 residues. The V gene end was trimmed by 10 bases and the J gene end by 2 bases; junction bases not matched to a gene: 12. The germline V gene has CDR1 MNHEY and CDR2 SVGEGT. CDR3 residues: CATRDGTGRTGANVLTF. The CDR3 DNA reads TGTGCCACCCGGGATGGGACAGGGAGGACTGGGGCCAACGTCCTGACTTTC.

This clonotype was counted at least ten times. The chain employs TRBV5-1 and TRBJ2-5; 10 bases line up with TRBD2. This CDR3 contains 15 residues. Trimming removed 5 bases from V and 7 bases from J; junction bases left unmatched: 11. Germline CDR1 reads SGHRS; CDR2 reads YFSETQ. CDR3 protein: CASSGSSGSSGTQYF. DNA of the CDR3: TGCGCCAGCAGTGGCTCTAGCGGGAGTTCGGGGACCCAGTACTTC.

This clonotype was counted many times. J is TRBJ1-2 and V is TRBV5-1; D not resolved. CDR1 is SGHRS, CDR2 YFSETQ, per germline. This CDR3 has 12 residues. V lost 0 bases and J 8 bases, leaving 8 bases between the germline ends. Written as DNA, the CDR3 is TGCGCCAGCAGCTTGGAACGGAACGGCTACACCTTC. Translating gives CASSLERNGYTF.

This clonotype showed up many times. V is TRBV5-5 and J is TRBJ2-5; 7 bases align to TRBD1. The CDR3 totals 15 residues. The germline gives CDR1 SGHKS, CDR2 YYEKEE (reference sequence). V was pared by 4 bases and J by 5 bases, with 11 bases of the junction left unmatched. CDR3: CASSRTQGVWETQYF. For the CDR3, the DNA is TGTGCCAGCAGCCGGACCCAGGGGGTATGGGAGACCCAGTACTTC. Drawing the rest from reference TRBV5-5 and TRBJ2-5, the complete variable domain is DAGVTQSPTHLIKTRGQQVTLRCSPISGHKSVSWYQQVLGQGPQFIFQYYEKEERGRGNFPDRFSARQFPNYSSELNVNALLLGDSALYLCASSRTQGVWETQYFGPGTRLLVL.

Only a few counts were recorded for this clonotype. The chain couples TRBV5-6 to TRBJ2-3; 9 nucleotides align to TRBD1. The CDR3 runs to 16 residues. CDR1 is SGHDT, CDR2 YYEEEE, per germline. Trimming removed 4 bases from V and 0 bases from J; junction bases left unmatched: 6. CDR3 region: CASSIYRGPSTDTQYF. CDR3 coding DNA: TGTGCCAGCAGCATCTACAGGGGGCCCAGCACAGATACGCAGTATTTT.

The chain is built from TRBV20-1 and TRBJ2-5; D gene uncertain. V lost 5 bases and J 0 bases, leaving 4 bases between the germline ends. Germline V gives CDR1 DFQATT, CDR2 SNEGSKA (reference sequence). The CDR3 length is 11 residues. The CDR3: CSAEYQETQYF. The DNA of the CDR3 is TGCAGTGCTGAGTACCAAGAGACCCAGTACTTC.

This clonotype was detected a few times. The V gene is TRBV7-8, the J gene TRBJ2-1; 10 bases agree with TRBD2. This CDR3 is built from 13 residues. V lost 7 bases to trimming and J lost 10 bases; unmatched junction nucleotides: 7. CDR1 SGHVS and CDR2 FQNEAQ come from the germline V gene. This CDR3 reads CASNKGLAFEQFF. CDR3 DNA: TGTGCCAGCAATAAGGGACTAGCGTTCGAGCAGTTCTTC.

This clonotype was picked up many times. The chain links TRBV6-5 to TRBJ1-6, with D maybe TRBD1 (5 bases). The CDR3 spans 14 residues. The germline gives CDR1 MNHEY, CDR2 SVGAGI. V lost 0 bases and J lost 10, with 10 bases in between. DNA of the CDR3: TGTGCCAGCAGTTACTCGGCGTGGGGCTCACCCCTCCACTTT. It codes for CASSYSAWGSPLHF.

This clonotype was detected only a few times. The chain uses TRBV27 and TRBJ1-5; 7 nucleotides line up with TRBD1. Per the germline V gene, CDR1 is MNHEY and CDR2 is SMNVEV (reference sequence). Trimming took 0 bases from V and 4 from J; bases not matched to a gene: 3. The CDR3 length is 15 residues. This CDR3 is CASSLSSRGNQPQHF. The CDR3 bases are TGTGCCAGCAGTTTATCTTCCAGGGGGAATCAGCCCCAGCATTTT.

The sample holds many counts of this clonotype. The J gene is TRBJ2-5, the V gene TRBV29-1; D is uncertain. Per germline, CDR1 SQVTM and CDR2 ANQGSEA. Deletions cut 6 bases from V and 3 bases from J, with 5 bases between. The CDR3 extends over 10 amino acids. CDR3 protein: CSVEKETQYF. The CDR3 DNA is TGCAGCGTGGAAAAAGAGACCCAGTACTTC.

At least ten counts were recorded for this clonotype. The J gene is TRBJ1-2, the V gene TRBV18; 7 bases map to TRBD1. V shed 3 bases and J 2 bases; nucleotides not matched to a gene: 0. The CDR3 consists of 13 residues. Germline CDR1 and CDR2: KGHSH and LQKENI. The CDR3 loop is CASSPGQNYGYTF. The CDR3 DNA reads TGTGCCAGCTCACCGGGACAGAACTATGGCTACACCTTC.

This clonotype occurred many times. The chain carries TRBV14 and TRBJ2-7; 10 nucleotides match TRBD1. The germline gives CDR1 SGHDN, CDR2 FVKESK. V gave up 4 bases and J gave up 7 bases; unmatched junction bases: 10. The CDR3 extends over 15 amino acids. CDR3 DNA: TGTGCCAGCAGCCGTCTTGGGACAGGGGACTTTGAGCAGTACGTC. Residues: CASSRLGTGDFEQYV.

This clonotype was recorded many times. Here the CDR3 DNA reads TGTGCCAGCAGAAAGGGAGGGGGCGAGGCAGATACGCAGTATTTT. Translation: CASRKGGGEADTQYF. The chain carries TRBV6-1 and TRBJ2-3, with D perhaps matching TRBD1 or TRBD2 (7 bases each). There are 15 residues in the CDR3. Trimming removed 6 bases at V and 4 bases at J, with 17 bases between. Germline loops: CDR1 MNHNS, CDR2 SASEGT.

This clonotype was counted once. CDR3 amino acids: CASSLESDLRGDTQYF. The CDR3 DNA follows: TGCGCCAGCAGCTTGGAAAGCGACCTGCGGGGAGATACGCAGTATTTT. The chain joins TRBV5-1 to TRBJ2-3; tentatively, D is TRBD2 (6 bases). This CDR3 comprises 16 residues. CDR1 SGHRS and CDR2 YFSETQ come from the germline V gene. V lost 0 bases, J lost 5 bases, and 16 bases lay in between. The variable domain in full, with the rest retrieved from reference TRBV5-1 and TRBJ2-3, is KAGVTQTPRYLIKTRGQQVTLSCSPISGHRSVSWYQQTPGQGLQFLFEYFSETQRNKGNFPGRFSGRQFSNSRSEMNVSTLELGDSALYLCASSLESDLRGDTQYFGPGTRLTVL.

This clonotype has at least ten counts. CDR3 region: CATKESGNSYNEQFF. The CDR3 DNA follows: TGCGCCACCAAGGAAAGCGGGAATTCCTACAATGAGCAGTTCTTC. V is TRBV5-1 and J is TRBJ2-1, with 7 bases identical to TRBD2. The J segment lost 1 base and the V segment lost 9 bases, leaving 10 bases of the junction unmatched. The CDR3 runs to 15 residues. Germline V gene lookup returns CDR1 SGHRS and CDR2 YFSETQ. Using reference TRBV5-1 and TRBJ2-1 for the parts outside the CDR3, the full variable domain is KAGVTQTPRYLIKTRGQQVTLSCSPISGHRSVSWYQQTPGQGLQFLFEYFSETQRNKGNFPGRFSGRQFSNSRSEMNVSTLELGDSALYLCATKESGNSYNEQFFGPGTRLTVL.